These 10 T cell receptor beta chains came from one sample sequenced in a study of human T cells and chemical hapten exposure. Using its own MiXCR run on the RACE reads, TCRdb lists one record per CDR3 protein. Of under 40,000 distinct CDR3 sequences in the sample, around 6.5% were seen once. Regarding time point: patch test 1, 2 weeks after DPC sensitization. Treatment given: therapeutic diphenylcyclopropenone sensitization with weekly scalp DPC. The authors extracted total RNA from unfractionated whole blood. This specimen was whole blood, taken in connection with sensitization to the hapten diphenylcyclopropenone (DPC). Source of these receptors: a woman aged 25 to 39 with alopecia areata. Some clones in this sample may be carry-over from other donors' samples.

Comment on this clonotype: This may come from a read error, since a much larger clone is one base off. The rearrangement links TRBV28 to TRBJ2-7; the match to TRBD2 covers 7 bases. Losses at the gene ends were 8 bases for V and 5 bases for J; bases not matched to a gene: 12. In germline, CDR1 is MDHEN, CDR2 SYDVKM. The CDR3 totals 14 residues. CDR3 loop: CASSGRGVSHEQYF. The CDR3, as DNA: TGTGCCAGCTCGGGCCGGGGGGTATCCCACGAGCAGTACTTC.

This clonotype was observed many times. V gene TRBV27 combines with J gene TRBJ1-4, with 7 bases lining up with TRBD1. Germline assignment: CDR1 MNHEY and CDR2 SMNVEV (reference sequence). CDR3 length: 15 amino acids. The trim removed 5 bases at V and 5 bases at J, leaving 8 bases unmatched. The CDR3 DNA reads as TGTGCCAGCAGTCCCGGGGACAGCATCAATGAAAAACTGTTTTTT. Its translation: CASSPGDSINEKLFF.

This clonotype was observed at least ten times. The genes are TRBV3-1 and TRBJ1-4; 9 nucleotides align to TRBD1. J was trimmed by 7 bases and V by 2 bases; bases with no gene match: 5. From germline, CDR1 is LGHDT and CDR2 YNNKEL (reference sequence). The CDR3 is 15 residues long. The CDR3 nucleotides read TGTGCCAGCAGCCAAAACAGGGGGCGTATTGAAAAACTGTTTTTT. This translates into CASSQNRGRIEKLFF.

The chain couples TRBV14 to TRBJ2-3; 10 nucleotides match TRBD2. This CDR3 region has 16 residues. Trimming removed 2 bases from V and 3 bases from J; junction bases left unmatched: 5. The germline gives CDR1 SGHDN, CDR2 FVKESK. In DNA form, the CDR3 reads TGTGCCAGCAGCCAACCGGGACTAGCGAGGACAGATACGCAGTATTTT. Translated, it gives CASSQPGLARTDTQYF.

This clonotype came up many times. The chain uses TRBV5-1 and TRBJ1-5; no clear D. CDR1 SGHRS and CDR2 YFSETQ come from the germline V gene. V was pared by 4 bases and J by 3 bases, with 8 bases between. The CDR3 sequence is 13 residues long. The CDR3 here is CASSLSDNQPQHF. The CDR3 DNA reads as TGCGCCAGCAGCCTGTCCGACAATCAGCCCCAGCATTTT.

This clonotype was found a few times. The chain employs TRBV7-9 and TRBJ2-3; 7 bases match TRBD1. The CDR3 runs to 15 residues. The germline V gene has CDR1 SEHNR and CDR2 FQNEAQ (reference sequence). J was trimmed by 4 bases and V by 5 bases; bases with no gene match: 9. CDR3 bases: TGTGCCAGCAGCCTATCAGACAGGGCCCCAGATACGCAGTATTTT. Residues: CASSLSDRAPDTQYF.

This clonotype has ten or more counts. The chain combines TRBV12-3 or TRBV12-4 with TRBJ1-2, with TRBD1 identical over 11 bases. The V and J ends lost 6 bases and 3 bases, in that order; junction bases with no gene match: 15. The CDR3 runs to 18 residues. CDR3 in DNA: TGTGCCAGCAGCCTAAGGACAGGGGGCGCAGATTATGACTATGGCTACACCTTC. Residues: CASSLRTGGADYDYGYTF.

The sample holds a few counts of this clonotype. The genes are TRBV5-1 and TRBJ1-3; D may be TRBD1 (6 bases). This CDR3 has 15 amino acids. Germline-derived CDR1 and CDR2 are SGHRS and YFSETQ. V gave up 2 bases and J gave up 0 bases, with 9 bases separating them. DNA for the CDR3: TGCGCCAGCAGCTTAACAGGGAGCTCTGGAAACACCATATATTTT. Translation: CASSLTGSSGNTIYF.

The chain couples TRBV30 to TRBJ1-4; possible D gene TRBD1, 5 bases. Trimming took 3 bases from V and 10 from J, leaving 18 bases between them. CDR1 is GTSNPN, CDR2 SVGIG, per germline (reference sequence). This CDR3 has 14 amino acids. CDR3 sequence (DNA): TGTGCCTGGAGCCCCCCCGACAGTTCCGGAAAACTGTTTTTT. It translates to CAWSPPDSSGKLFF. The complete variable domain, with remaining parts taken from reference TRBV30 and TRBJ1-4, reads SQTIHQWPATLVQPVGSPLSLECTVEGTSNPNLYWYRQAAGRGLQLLFYSVGIGQISSEVPQNLSASRPQDRQFILSSKKLLLSDSGFYLCAWSPPDSSGKLFFGSGTQLSVL.

The chain recombines TRBV28 with TRBJ2-7, with a possible D match to TRBD1 (5 bases). Trimming cost V 7 bases and J 0 bases, with 13 bases left between them. CDR1 MDHEN and CDR2 SYDVKM come from the germline V gene. The CDR3 is made up of 14 amino acids. The CDR3 protein is CASILTVSSYEQYF. CDR3 in DNA: TGTGCCAGCATTTTGACAGTGAGCTCCTACGAGCAGTACTTC.